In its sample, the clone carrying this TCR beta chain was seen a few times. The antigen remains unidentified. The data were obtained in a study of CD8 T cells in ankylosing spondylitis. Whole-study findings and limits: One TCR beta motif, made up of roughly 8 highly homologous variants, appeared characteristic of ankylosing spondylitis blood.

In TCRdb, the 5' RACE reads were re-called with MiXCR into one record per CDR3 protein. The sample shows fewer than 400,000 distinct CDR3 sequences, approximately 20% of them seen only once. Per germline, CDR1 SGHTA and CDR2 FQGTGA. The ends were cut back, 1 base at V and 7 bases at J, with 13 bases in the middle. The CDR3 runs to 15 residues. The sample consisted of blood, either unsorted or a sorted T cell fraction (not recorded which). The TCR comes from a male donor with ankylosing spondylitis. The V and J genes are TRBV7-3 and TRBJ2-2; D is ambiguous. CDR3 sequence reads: CASSLNLDGRGELFF. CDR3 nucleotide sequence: TGTGCCAGCAGCTTAAATCTGGACGGTCGCGGGGAGCTGTTTTTT. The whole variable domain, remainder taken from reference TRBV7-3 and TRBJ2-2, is GAGVSQTPSNKVTEKGKYVELRCDPISGHTALYWYRQSLGQGPEFLIYFQGTGAADDSGLPNDRFFAVRPEGSVSTLKIQRTERGDSAVYLCASSLNLDGRGELFFGEGSRLTVL.